These 25 T cell receptor beta chains originate from one sample sequenced in a study of T-cell memory formation after mild COVID-19. In TCRdb, the 5' RACE reads were re-called with MiXCR into one record per CDR3 protein. The sample includes about 470,000 distinct CDR3 sequences, 20% to 25% of them seen just once. Sequencing was performed on PBMCs or a T cell subset sorted from them (not recorded which). The origin of the receptors is an adult woman who had mild COVID-19 (a few samples of this study predate the infection). Cell type and time point are not known.

In its sample, this clonotype was seen a few times. J is TRBJ2-7 and V is TRBV29-1, with a weak D call TRBD2 (5 bases). CDR1 is SQVTM and CDR2 is ANQGSEA in the germline V gene. With 6 bases removed from V and 5 bases from J, the gap between germline ends came to 8 bases. This CDR3 is built from 10 residues. The CDR3 spells CSVDGDEQYF. The CDR3, as DNA: TGCAGCGTCGACGGGGACGAGCAGTACTTC.

This clonotype was counted only a few times. V and J are TRBV20-1 and TRBJ2-3; 13 positions match TRBD2. This CDR3 comprises 19 residues. Trimming removed 3 bases from V and 0 bases from J; junction bases left unmatched: 12. The germline CDR1 and CDR2 sequences are DFQATT and SNEGSKA (reference sequence). CDR3 loop: CSARALRTSGRTSTDTQYF. CDR3 nucleotides: TGCAGTGCTAGGGCCCTCAGGACTAGCGGGAGAACTAGCACAGATACGCAGTATTTT.

The chain couples TRBV29-1 to TRBJ2-3; 13 nucleotides align to TRBD2. After removal of 4 bases from V and 1 base from J, the junction contained 2 bases not matched to a gene. Germline V CDR1 and CDR2: SQVTM, ANQGSEA. The CDR3 spans 15 residues. CDR3 sequence: CSVGGLAGRTDTQYF. CDR3 bases: TGCAGCGTTGGGGGACTAGCGGGGCGCACAGATACGCAGTATTTT.

The chain links TRBV6-2 or TRBV6-3 to TRBJ2-7; TRBD1 matches at 7 bases. V lost 6 bases, J lost 5 bases, and 7 bases stayed unmatched. Germline V gives CDR1 MNHEY, CDR2 SVGEGT. The CDR3 extends over 13 amino acids. In DNA, the CDR3 is TGTGCCAGCAGCCGTCGACAGGGCCACGAGCAGTACTTC. Translation gives CASSRRQGHEQYF.

This chain connects TRBV7-9 to TRBJ2-7; maybe TRBD2 (5 bases). The CDR3 length is 16 residues. The V end lost 1 base, the J end lost 3 bases, and 16 bases lay between the germline ends. CDR1 and CDR2 (germline): SEHNR, FQNEAQ (reference sequence). Here the CDR3 DNA reads TGTGCCAGCAGCTTAGTGAGACCTTACGGGGACTACGAGCAGTACTTC. Amino acid sequence: CASSLVRPYGDYEQYF.

There are a few counts of this clonotype. The genes are TRBV19 and TRBJ2-7, with D perhaps matching TRBD2 (6 bases). This CDR3 contains 13 residues. CDR1 LNHDA and CDR2 SQIVND come from the germline V gene (reference sequence). V shed 4 bases and J shed 2 bases, with 9 bases lying between them. The CDR3 loop reads CASSKGEAYEQYF. The CDR3 DNA sequence: TGTGCCAGTAGTAAAGGGGAGGCCTACGAGCAGTACTTC.

This clonotype was seen only a few times. V usage is TRBV18 and J usage is TRBJ2-7; TRBD2 matches at 7 bases. V lost 6 bases to trimming and J lost 0 bases; unmatched junction nucleotides: 5. The length of the CDR3 is 14 residues. Per germline, CDR1 KGHSH and CDR2 LQKENI. The CDR3 nucleotides read TGTGCCAGCTCCGGGGACTATACCTCCTACGAGCAGTACTTC. This sequence encodes CASSGDYTSYEQYF.

This clonotype has more than one count but fewer than ten. The rearrangement joins TRBV9 to TRBJ2-2; 8 bases are shared with TRBD1. CDR3 size: 15 residues. Germline assignment: CDR1 SGDLS and CDR2 YYNGEE. Germline trimming cut 4 bases from V and 7 bases from J; bases unmatched to any gene: 9. The CDR3 reads CASSPRTGTGGELFF. The CDR3 DNA sequence: TGTGCCAGCAGCCCTCGGACAGGGACGGGCGGGGAGCTGTTTTTT. Filled out from reference TRBV9 and TRBJ2-2, the complete variable domain reads DSGVTQTPKHLITATGQRVTLRCSPRSGDLSVYWYQQSLDQGLQFLIQYYNGEERAKGNILERFSAQQFPDLHSELNLSSLELGDSALYFCASSPRTGTGGELFFGEGSRLTVL.

This rearrangement joins TRBV20-1 to TRBJ2-1, with TRBD2 matching 7 bases. V was pared by 3 bases and J by 5 bases, with 7 bases of the junction left unmatched. This CDR3 has 14 amino acids. Per the germline V gene, CDR1 is DFQATT and CDR2 is SNEGSKA (reference sequence). CDR3 in amino acids: CSASMGGVHNEQFF. CDR3 DNA sequence: TGCAGTGCTAGTATGGGGGGGGTACACAATGAGCAGTTCTTC.

The table lists this clonotype with a few counts. The rearrangement joins TRBV12-3 or TRBV12-4 to TRBJ1-2; TRBD1 might be the D (5 bases). V lost 3 bases and J 3 bases, leaving 14 bases between the germline ends. The CDR3 is 15 amino acids. The CDR3 nucleotides read TGTGCCAGCAGTTTCACCGGGACGAAAGACTATGGCTACACCTTC. This encodes CASSFTGTKDYGYTF.

This clonotype occurred a few times. The chain links TRBV7-8 to TRBJ2-1, with 11 bases identical to TRBD2. CDR3 length: 16 amino acids. The germline gives CDR1 SGHVS, CDR2 FQNEAQ. V lost 7 bases, J lost 8 bases, and 13 bases stayed unmatched. The chain's CDR3 is CASKLSSGGAADEQFF. The CDR3 bases are TGTGCCAGCAAGCTTAGTAGCGGGGGGGCCGCGGATGAGCAGTTCTTC.

The chain joins TRBV7-6 to TRBJ2-5; maybe TRBD2 (6 bases). Trimming removed 1 base at V and 4 bases at J, with 19 bases between. The CDR3 sequence is 17 residues long. The germline gives CDR1 SGHVS, CDR2 FNYEAQ. The CDR3 DNA sequence: TGTGCCAGCAGCTTAGTTGCGGGAACCGTCGGGGGAGAGACCCAGTACTTC. Residues: CASSLVAGTVGGETQYF.

This clonotype was seen a few times. J is TRBJ2-3 and V is TRBV24-1; D unresolved. The CDR3 sequence is 13 residues long. Germline CDR1 reads KGHDR; CDR2 reads SFDVKD. V was shortened by 3 bases and J by 8 bases, with 11 bases between the two germline ends. As DNA, the CDR3 is TGTGCCACCAGTGATCCGTCCCCGCCTACGCAGTATTTT. As protein: CATSDPSPPTQYF.

This clonotype was seen only a few times. V usage is TRBV6-5 and J usage is TRBJ1-4, with D maybe TRBD1 (6 bases). Germline V gene sequence: CDR1 MNHEY, CDR2 SVGAGI. Trimming pared 8 bases from V and 4 bases from J, leaving 11 bases between. The CDR3 runs to 13 residues. The CDR3 here is CASGTLLNEKLFF. Written as DNA, the CDR3 is TGTGCCAGCGGGACACTACTTAATGAAAAACTGTTTTTT.

The chain uses TRBV11-3 and TRBJ1-5; 7 bases align to TRBD1. Germline V CDR1 and CDR2: SGHNT, YENEEA. V shed 6 bases and J 0 bases; nucleotides not matched to a gene: 11. The CDR3 is made up of 17 amino acids. CDR3 in amino acids: CASSSLRDRYSNQPQHF. CDR3 nucleotides: TGTGCCAGCAGTTCCCTCCGGGACAGATATAGCAATCAGCCCCAGCATTTT.

This clonotype occurred a few times. The chain uses TRBV6-6 and TRBJ1-3; possibly TRBD1 for D (5 bases). V lost 6 bases and J lost 12, with 15 bases in between. This CDR3 has 12 residues. From germline, CDR1 is MNHNY and CDR2 SVGAGI (reference sequence). The CDR3 DNA sequence: TGTGCCAGCAGCCCCAGGGAAAGGGTCATATATTTT. Amino acid sequence: CASSPRERVIYF.

This chain joins TRBV5-1 and TRBJ2-4; TRBD2 might be the D (5 bases). The germline gives CDR1 SGHRS, CDR2 YFSETQ. Trimming removed 0 bases at V and 8 bases at J, with 15 bases between. The CDR3 length is 15 residues. The CDR3 DNA follows: TGCGCCAGCAGCTTGGGAGGGATCGACCAGGACATTCAGTACTTC. Amino acids: CASSLGGIDQDIQYF.

The chain recombines TRBV20-1 with TRBJ2-1; 12 bases line up with TRBD1. The germline CDR1 and CDR2 sequences are DFQATT and SNEGSKA (reference sequence). The CDR3 runs 17 residues. V dropped 1 base and J dropped 4; count of bases not matched to a gene: 8. This chain's CDR3 is CSARVFPGQGAYNEQFF. CDR3 bases: TGCAGTGCTAGAGTGTTCCCGGGACAGGGGGCTTACAATGAGCAGTTCTTC.

This clonotype was seen a single time. V and J are TRBV5-6 and TRBJ2-7, with D unresolved. The germline V gene has CDR1 SGHDT and CDR2 YYEEEE. The CDR3 totals 15 residues. Trimming cost V 4 bases and J 0 bases, with 14 bases left between them. The CDR3 bases are TGTGCCAGCAGCGGGCGGCTACCGAGCTCCTACGAGCAGTACTTC. It codes for CASSGRLPSSYEQYF.

V and J are TRBV19 and TRBJ2-7; TRBD2 aligns across 7 bases. In germline, CDR1 is LNHDA, CDR2 SQIVND (reference sequence). With 5 bases clipped from V and 4 bases from J, the junction kept 11 bases outside the gene matches. This CDR3 has 15 residues. The CDR3 sequence: CASSRLAGAGYEQYF. For the CDR3, the DNA is TGTGCCAGTAGTCGGCTGGCGGGAGCTGGGTACGAGCAGTACTTC.

The chain recombines TRBV6-5 with TRBJ1-4; possibly TRBD1 for D (5 bases). CDR3 size: 15 residues. Germline V gene data show CDR1 as MNHEY and CDR2 as SVGAGI. Trimming cost V 7 bases and J 5 bases, with 17 bases left between them. The CDR3 coding sequence is TGTGCCAGCACCGCTCTTGGGGCGGGAAATGAAAAACTGTTTTTT. Protein: CASTALGAGNEKLFF.

V usage is TRBV4-2 and J usage is TRBJ2-3; 9 bases align to TRBD2. Losses at the gene ends were 0 bases for V and 1 base for J; bases not matched to a gene: 8. This CDR3 is built from 18 residues. Germline V gene lookup returns CDR1 LGHNA and CDR2 YNFKEQ. CDR3 protein: CASSQDRASGTRTDTQYF. The CDR3 bases are TGTGCCAGCAGCCAAGATCGAGCTAGCGGGACCCGCACAGATACGCAGTATTTT.

The chain is built from TRBV25-1 and TRBJ2-7; the D gene is possibly TRBD1 (6 bases). The length of the CDR3 is 13 residues. Trimming shortened V by 4 bases and J by 3 bases, and 10 bases separated the two germline ends. The germline gives CDR1 MGHDK, CDR2 SYGVNS. Written as DNA, the CDR3 is TGTGCCAGCAGTGTGGGACACAACTACGAGCAGTACTTC. This encodes CASSVGHNYEQYF.

The genes are TRBV11-2 and TRBJ2-7, with D possibly TRBD1 on 5 matching bases. V shed 3 bases and J shed 2 bases, with 8 bases lying between them. The germline V gene encodes CDR1 SGHAT and CDR2 FQNNGV. This CDR3 comprises 13 residues. The CDR3 DNA reads as TGTGCCAGCAGCTTGGACATCGCCTACGAGCAGTACTTC. As protein: CASSLDIAYEQYF.

This sequence joins TRBV12-3 or TRBV12-4 and TRBJ2-4; tentative D call: TRBD2 (5 bases). This CDR3 spans 13 amino acids. V was cut by 10 bases and J by 2 bases, with 12 bases left in between. CDR3 in DNA: TGTGCCACCCGAGGGTTTTCCAAAAACATTCAGTACTTC. As protein: CATRGFSKNIQYF.